The source of this T cell receptor beta chain is a study of blood T cell repertoires in COVID-19. Study background: Samples representing acute and convalescent COVID-19 were sourced from the United States, Italy and Spain. Sources were T cells, B-cell-depleted T cells, or PBMCs; the material itself was cDNA or gDNA.

Authors' processing steps: By means of reference gene primer amplification, nucleated cell counts were estimated. Assay used: immunoSEQ multiplex PCR; TCRdb lists only in-frame clones, some missing. That table supplies the V and J calls and clone size; D and trimming were determined from the DNA. The sample carries about 110,000 clones, over 70% recorded once. Germline V gene lookup returns CDR1 SGHAT and CDR2 FQNNGV. This CDR3 is 16 amino acids long. The trim removed 4 bases at V and 2 bases at J, leaving 7 bases unmatched. This receptor was taken from a woman aged 50 to 60 with acute or convalescent COVID-19. Sequenced sample: peripheral blood. The chain has TRBV11-2 and TRBJ2-1; 8 nucleotides line up with TRBD1. This CDR3 reads CASSSGQVLTYNEQFF. CDR3 DNA: TGTGCCAGCAGCTCGGGACAGGTCCTTACCTACAATGAGCAGTTCTTC.